These T cell receptor beta chains were read from a single sample in a study of blood T cell repertoires in COVID-19. Generated by immunoSEQ multiplex PCR, the TCRdb table keeps only in-frame clones and is missing some. This table has just over 65,000 clones, around 92% appearing once. Sample: peripheral blood. The receptors originated from a man in his fifties or sixties with acute or convalescent COVID-19. Both conserved end residues are trimmed from each CDR3. D genes are given only for firm matches.

CDR3 protein | V gene | D gene | J gene
ASSQAGQHTEAF | TRBV3-1/TRBV3-2 | . | TRBJ1-1
ASSREGQGERK | TRBV7-9 | TRBD1 | TRBJ2-7
ASSASGGLTDTQY | TRBV25-1 | TRBD2 | TRBJ2-3
ASSEARSPNTIY | TRBV2 | . | TRBJ1-3
ASSVAPRRGQETQY | TRBV9 | . | TRBJ2-5
ASSSGRDLRSYEQY | TRBV7-2 | . | TRBJ2-7
ATSRDAANTEAF | TRBV15 | . | TRBJ1-1
ASSQQGSGNTIY | TRBV5-4 | . | TRBJ1-3
ASRLGQIYGYT | TRBV2 | TRBD1 | TRBJ1-2
ASSYSTGNEQF | TRBV6-5 | . | TRBJ2-1
ASSFWDRAKELF | TRBV13 | TRBD1 | TRBJ2-2
ASSLSGGGYYEQY | TRBV7-2 | . | TRBJ2-7
ASSRGGLAGAGELF | TRBV6-6 | TRBD2 | TRBJ2-2
ASSFGGVLSYEQY | TRBV7-9 | TRBD2 | TRBJ2-7
ASSIEASYEQY | TRBV19 | . | TRBJ2-7
ASSLTGTGNQETQY | TRBV7-3 | TRBD1 | TRBJ2-5
AIQGGTEAF | TRBV2 | . | TRBJ1-1
ASSDLAGGYNEQF | TRBV6-1 | TRBD2 | TRBJ2-1
ATSDLSGDQPQH | TRBV24-1 | . | TRBJ1-5
ASRGLAGRNEQY | TRBV2 | TRBD2 | TRBJ2-7
ASRRTGDSYNEQF | TRBV5-1 | TRBD1 | TRBJ2-1
AWSAQGTNTGELF | TRBV30 | TRBD1 | TRBJ2-2
ASSLGVDNSPLH | TRBV5-6 | . | TRBJ1-6
ASSLDARTGTPLH | TRBV5-1 | TRBD1 | TRBJ1-6
ASRLGTGGSYGYT | TRBV6-5 | TRBD1 | TRBJ1-2
ASDTGLIPGELF | TRBV9 | . | TRBJ2-2
ASTRDSSYEQY | TRBV5-1 | TRBD1 | TRBJ2-7
ASSKQQGWEQY | TRBV7-3 | TRBD1 | TRBJ2-7
ASSFLRRGSNQPQH | TRBV5-8 | . | TRBJ1-5
ASSWGQVRNTGELF | TRBV5-6 | . | TRBJ2-2
ASSQVGQGAGTGELF | TRBV4-2 | TRBD1 | TRBJ2-2
ASSTRDSYNSPLH | TRBV19 | TRBD1 | TRBJ1-6
ASSEDRNPNQPQH | TRBV9 | . | TRBJ1-5
ASSQQGFTEAF | TRBV9 | TRBD1 | TRBJ1-1
ASSQDVPSRLAGDREQY | TRBV4-1 | TRBD2 | TRBJ2-7
ASSPRDRGQNTGELF | TRBV11-2 | TRBD1 | TRBJ2-2
ASSLQQGLYNEQF | TRBV5-1 | . | TRBJ2-1
ASSLEGPYSYNEQF | TRBV5-1 | . | TRBJ2-1
ASSPRGTGPTTGELF | TRBV18 | TRBD1 | TRBJ2-2
ASSRSRDRDRRTEAF | TRBV6-2/TRBV6-3 | TRBD1 | TRBJ1-1
ASSPFGGQAYEQY | TRBV11-3 | TRBD1 | TRBJ2-7
ASSIHGQGSQPQH | TRBV19 | TRBD1 | TRBJ1-5
ASSPPYRDPNYGYT | TRBV5-1 | . | TRBJ1-2
AWSVRQGKGVLYSPLH | TRBV30 | TRBD1 | TRBJ1-6
ASSLVQGDGYT | TRBV12-3/TRBV12-4 | TRBD1 | TRBJ1-2
ASSLPDRAYQPQH | TRBV28 | TRBD1 | TRBJ1-5
ASSDPPGAPLH | TRBV2 | . | TRBJ1-6
ASSLAPPSSGGYLVTQY | TRBV7-6 | TRBD2 | TRBJ2-5
ASSPGGLVNTEAF | TRBV18 | . | TRBJ1-1
ASSERGGSYNEQF | TRBV10-1 | TRBD2 | TRBJ2-1
ASSPGTGVYEQY | TRBV7-9 | TRBD1 | TRBJ2-7
ASSFRGLSNRGSTEAF | TRBV27 | TRBD1 | TRBJ1-1
ASSSGVRYGYT | TRBV5-4 | . | TRBJ1-2
SVSGSYEQY | TRBV29-1 | . | TRBJ2-7
ASSPGRVQPQH | TRBV18 | . | TRBJ1-5